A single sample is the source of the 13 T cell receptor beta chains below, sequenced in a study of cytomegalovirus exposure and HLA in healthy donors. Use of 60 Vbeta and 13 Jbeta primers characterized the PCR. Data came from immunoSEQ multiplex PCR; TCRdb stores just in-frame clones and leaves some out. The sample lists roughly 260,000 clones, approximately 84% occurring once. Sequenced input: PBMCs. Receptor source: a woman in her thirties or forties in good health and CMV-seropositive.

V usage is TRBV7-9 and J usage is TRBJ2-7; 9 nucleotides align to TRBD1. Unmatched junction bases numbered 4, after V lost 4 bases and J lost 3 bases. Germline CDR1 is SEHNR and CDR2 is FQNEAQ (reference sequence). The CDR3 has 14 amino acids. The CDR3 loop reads CASSYGTGLYEQYF. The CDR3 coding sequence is TGTGCCAGCAGCTACGGGACAGGGCTCTACGAGCAGTACTTC.

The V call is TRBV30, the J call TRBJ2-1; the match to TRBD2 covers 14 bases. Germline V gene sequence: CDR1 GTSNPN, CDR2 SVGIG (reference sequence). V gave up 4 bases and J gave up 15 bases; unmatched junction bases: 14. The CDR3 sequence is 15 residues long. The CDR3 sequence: CAWNRGGLAGGLGFF. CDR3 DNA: TGTGCCTGGAACCGGGGCGGACTAGCGGGAGGATTGGGGTTCTTC.

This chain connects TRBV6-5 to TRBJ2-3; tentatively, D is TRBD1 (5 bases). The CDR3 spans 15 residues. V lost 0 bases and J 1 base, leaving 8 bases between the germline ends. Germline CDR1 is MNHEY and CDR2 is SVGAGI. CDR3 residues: CASSYSGEGTDTQYF. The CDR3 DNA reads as TGTGCCAGCAGTTACTCAGGGGAAGGCACAGATACGCAGTATTTT.

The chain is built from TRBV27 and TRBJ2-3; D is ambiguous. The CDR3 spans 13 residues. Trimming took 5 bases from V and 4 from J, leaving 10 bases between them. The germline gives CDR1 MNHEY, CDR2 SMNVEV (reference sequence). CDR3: CASSPRISDTQYF. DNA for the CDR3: TGTGCCAGCAGTCCTAGAATCTCAGATACGCAGTATTTT.

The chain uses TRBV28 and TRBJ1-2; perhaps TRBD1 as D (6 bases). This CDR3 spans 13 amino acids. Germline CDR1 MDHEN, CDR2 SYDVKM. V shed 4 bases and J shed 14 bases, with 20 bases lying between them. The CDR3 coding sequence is TGTGCCAGCAGTTATCAGGGGAGGGCCAAGGAAACCTTC. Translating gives CASSYQGRAKETF.

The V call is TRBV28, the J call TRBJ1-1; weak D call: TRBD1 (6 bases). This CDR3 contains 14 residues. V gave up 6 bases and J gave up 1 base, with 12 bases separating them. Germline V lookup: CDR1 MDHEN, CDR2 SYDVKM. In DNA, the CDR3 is TGTGCCAGCAGATTAACAGGGACGAACACTGAAGCTTTCTTT. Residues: CASRLTGTNTEAFF.

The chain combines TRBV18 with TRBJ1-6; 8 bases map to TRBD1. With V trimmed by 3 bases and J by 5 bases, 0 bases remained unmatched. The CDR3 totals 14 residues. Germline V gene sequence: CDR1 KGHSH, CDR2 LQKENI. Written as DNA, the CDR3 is TGTGCCAGCTCACCGGGACAGGATAATTCACCCCTCCACTTT. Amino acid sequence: CASSPGQDNSPLHF.

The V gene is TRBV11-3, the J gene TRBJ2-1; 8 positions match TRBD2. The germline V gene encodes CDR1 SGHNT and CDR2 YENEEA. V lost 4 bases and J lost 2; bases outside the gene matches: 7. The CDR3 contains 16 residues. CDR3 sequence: CASSSGGRAPYNEQFF. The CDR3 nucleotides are TGTGCCAGCAGCTCGGGGGGGAGGGCCCCCTACAATGAGCAGTTCTTC.

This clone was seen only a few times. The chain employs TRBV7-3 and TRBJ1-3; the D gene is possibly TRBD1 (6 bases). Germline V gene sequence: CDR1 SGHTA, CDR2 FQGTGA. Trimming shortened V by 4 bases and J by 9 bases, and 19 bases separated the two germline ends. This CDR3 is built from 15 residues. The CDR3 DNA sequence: TGTGCCAGCAGCTCCGACGGGGGGCACGGTAGCACCATATATTTT. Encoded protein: CASSSDGGHGSTIYF.

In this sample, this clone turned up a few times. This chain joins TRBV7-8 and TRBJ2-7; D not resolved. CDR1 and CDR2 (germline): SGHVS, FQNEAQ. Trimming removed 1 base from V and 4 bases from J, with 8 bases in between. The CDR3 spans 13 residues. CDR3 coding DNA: TGTGCCAGCAGCTTAGGTGGCATTTACGAGCAGTACTTC. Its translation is CASSLGGIYEQYF.

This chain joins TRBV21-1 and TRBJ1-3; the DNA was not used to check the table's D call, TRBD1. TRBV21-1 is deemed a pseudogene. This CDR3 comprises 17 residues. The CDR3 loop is CASSKTEDTFSGNTIYF. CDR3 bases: TGTGCCAGCAGCAAAACCGAGGACACCTTCTCTGGAAACACCATATATTTT.

The DNA of the CDR3 is TGTGCCAGCAGCTTCCTAGCGGGAGCCCCCTACGAGCAGTACTTC. This translates into CASSFLAGAPYEQYF. The gene calls are TRBV7-2 and TRBJ2-7; 10 nucleotides line up with TRBD2. Unmatched junction bases numbered 4, after V lost 3 bases and J lost 2 bases. Germline values: CDR1 SGHTA, CDR2 FQGNSA. The CDR3 sequence is 15 residues long.

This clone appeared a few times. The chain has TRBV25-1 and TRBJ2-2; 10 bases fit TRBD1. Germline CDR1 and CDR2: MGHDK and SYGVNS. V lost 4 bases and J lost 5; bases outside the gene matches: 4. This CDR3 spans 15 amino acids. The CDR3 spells CASSVGQGITGELFF. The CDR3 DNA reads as TGTGCCAGCAGTGTGGGACAGGGGATAACCGGGGAGCTGTTTTTT.